This TCR beta chain is drawn from a study of shared clonotypes between healthy human individuals. General study results and limits: Rarefaction showed sorted-subset sequencing was incomplete despite large depth.

Generated by immunoSEQ multiplex PCR, the TCRdb table keeps only in-frame clones and is missing some. The data contain around 690,000 clones, 90% of them seen just once; the ten biggest clones take up around a third. The CDR3 totals 15 residues. CDR1 is SGHNT and CDR2 is YENEEA in the germline V gene. Trimming shortened V by 1 base and J by 3 bases, and 12 bases separated the two germline ends. In regard to this clone: What it recognizes is unknown.

Those who donated, Caucasian adults without exception, all lived in Nashville, Tennessee. The specimen was memory CD8+ T cells from PBMCs. Subset defined: CD45RO+ cells pooled with CCR7-negative TemRA cells. This chain uses TRBV11-3 with TRBJ1-1; D ambiguous. This TCR derives from a man aged 18 to 29 in good health. Some clones in this sample may be carry-over from other donors' samples. The chain's CDR3 is CASSLGGGRDTEAFF. As DNA, the CDR3 is TGTGCCAGCAGCTTAGGAGGAGGGAGGGACACTGAAGCTTTCTTT.